The TCR beta chain described here comes from a study of naive and memory T cell subsets (dated by TCRdb to the late 2010s). Notes on the research overall: The study applied an open-source, UMI-based TCR alpha and beta sequencing pipeline to sorted naive and memory peripheral blood T cell subsets. RNA was DNase-treated and reverse transcribed with TCR constant-region primers, mostly using SuperScript III. Complete agreement was observed between the functional CMV T cell responses and the IgG serology results. Points the paper makes about the study in general: After error correction, only a single occurrence was seen for over 95% of naive TCR sequences, so much steeper abundance distributions were produced than in memory subsets. Gini index rose and Shannon and inverse Simpson diversity fell from naive through CM, EM and EMRA in both CD4 and CD8 cells. RNA-based TCR counts may be influenced by expression changes linked to T cell activation and differentiation. The repertoire findings for the naive and memory subsets could not be validated against a ground truth because none was available. TCR abundance followed a power law with an exponent that was different for naive and memory subsets but consistent across the three individuals. Single alpha or beta chain sequences, rather than paired alpha/beta receptors, were used to define clonotypes.

The method was UMI-ligation and nested PCR. The beta constant-region primer consisted of an equimolar mixture of two oligonucleotides that together covered TRBC1 and TRBC2. T4 RNA ligase 1 ligated a single-stranded oligonucleotide carrying the SP2 primer and a 12-nucleotide UMI to the cDNA 3' end. The ligated cDNA went through four rounds of PCR with nested alpha and beta constant-region primers together with the SP2 primer. The ligation reaction was incubated at 16°C for roughly 18-24 hours. PCR2 was typically run as a SYBR Green qPCR and stopped at a predetermined threshold to prevent over-amplification. Apart from the first purification, every purification step used Agencourt AMPure XP magnetic beads. Library amounts were measured by Qubit and library quality was assessed on a TapeStation, where the main peak was expected at around 650 bp. Pooled libraries were sequenced on an Illumina MiSeq using v2 2x251 paired-end kits, and typically roughly 0.85-2.2 million reads were obtained per sample. Each sample library was pooled at around 4 nM, and roughly 5-8% PhiX was included to improve cluster recognition. In the original analysis: Decombinator assigned V and J genes to Demultiplexor-processed FASTQ reads by tag matching, allowing a single base-pair mismatch. UMIs were used by Collapsinator to correct both sequencing errors and frequency errors arising from PCR heterogeneity. TCRs were translated and CDR3s were extracted from the conserved cysteine to the FGXG phenylalanine by CDR3Translator, with non-productive sequences being flagged. Gini, Shannon entropy and inverse Simpson indices were computed after subsampling the repertoires to the same number of UMI-defined TCRs. Within the linear range, a power law was fitted to clonotype abundance distributions using maximum likelihood. For one naive CD8 sample, the pipeline and MIGEC produced similar UMI counts, unique TCR numbers and clonal distributions. Repertoires were searched for approximately 7,000 CMV-associated CDR3 sequences compiled from VDJdb and a published dataset. The public reads were reprocessed in TCRdb via fastp at Q25 and MiXCR, keeping in-frame beta chains. One record per CDR3 amino acid sequence lists the most common genes and DNA. For this entry, the V and J calls and clone size follow TCRdb and not the study's own pipeline. This sample is represented by roughly 98,000 distinct CDR3 sequences; 7% to 7.5% of them were singletons. Roughly 1.5% of the sample is taken by the ten largest.

Separate amplification of TCR alpha and beta chain libraries was performed from the second PCR step onward. To determine each donor's CMV status, fresh PBMCs were stimulated overnight with CMV viral lysate, and IFNgamma production from CD4+ T cells was then assessed. CD4 T cells were positively selected with Miltenyi beads, followed by positive selection of CD8 T cells from the CD4-negative fraction. After staining for CD3, CD4, CD8, CD45RA, CD27 and a live/dead dye, cells were sorted on a BD Aria II into four subsets based on CD45RA and CD27. Blood was obtained from a few healthy volunteers, and the blood from each volunteer was fractionated into CD4 and CD8 T cells and subsequently into four differentiation subsets. Roughly 120 ml of peripheral blood was collected from each donor, and PBMC were isolated from the blood using Ficoll-Paque PLUS density-gradient centrifugation. After sorting, cells were lysed in RLT buffer, RNA was extracted using a Qiagen RNeasy kit, and the extracted RNA was stored at -80 degrees C.

Points on this clonotype: What this receptor recognizes is not known. No conserved phenylalanine or tryptophan is present at the end of the CDR3, so a read error is the likely explanation.

A distance of 7 bases separates the germline ends of V and J, which lose 5 bases and 2 bases respectively. The CDR3 contains 13 residues when both ends are counted. The kept DNA is CDR3 alone, 39 bases in frame from the first base. Reading the germline V gene gives CDR1 SGHTA and CDR2 FQGTGA. Recombination connected TRBV7-3 to TRBJ1-3, with no confident D gene call. The TCR sequence derives from a human donor in good health. What was sequenced was central memory CD4+ T cells from blood. This sample's cell subset or site label indicates: central memory, CD45RA- CD27+. The CDR3 corresponds to CASSLGTGNTIYS. The nucleotide sequence reads TGTGCCAGCAGCCTGGGGACTGGAAACACCATATATTCT.